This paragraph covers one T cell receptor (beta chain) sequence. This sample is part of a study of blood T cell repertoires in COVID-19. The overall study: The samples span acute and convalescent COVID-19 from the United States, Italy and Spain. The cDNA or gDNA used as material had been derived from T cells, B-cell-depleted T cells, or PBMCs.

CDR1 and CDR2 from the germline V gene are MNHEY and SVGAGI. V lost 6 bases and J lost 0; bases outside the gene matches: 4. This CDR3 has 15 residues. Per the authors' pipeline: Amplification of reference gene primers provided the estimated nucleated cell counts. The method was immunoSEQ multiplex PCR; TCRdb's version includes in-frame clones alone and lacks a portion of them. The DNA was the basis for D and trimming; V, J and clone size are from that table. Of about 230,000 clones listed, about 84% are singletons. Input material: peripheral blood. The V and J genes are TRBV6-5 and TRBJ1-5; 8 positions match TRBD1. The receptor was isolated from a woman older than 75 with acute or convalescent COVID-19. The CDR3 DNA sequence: TGTGCCAGCAGCCGACAGGGGAATAGCAATCAGCCCCAGCATTTT. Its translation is CASSRQGNSNQPQHF.